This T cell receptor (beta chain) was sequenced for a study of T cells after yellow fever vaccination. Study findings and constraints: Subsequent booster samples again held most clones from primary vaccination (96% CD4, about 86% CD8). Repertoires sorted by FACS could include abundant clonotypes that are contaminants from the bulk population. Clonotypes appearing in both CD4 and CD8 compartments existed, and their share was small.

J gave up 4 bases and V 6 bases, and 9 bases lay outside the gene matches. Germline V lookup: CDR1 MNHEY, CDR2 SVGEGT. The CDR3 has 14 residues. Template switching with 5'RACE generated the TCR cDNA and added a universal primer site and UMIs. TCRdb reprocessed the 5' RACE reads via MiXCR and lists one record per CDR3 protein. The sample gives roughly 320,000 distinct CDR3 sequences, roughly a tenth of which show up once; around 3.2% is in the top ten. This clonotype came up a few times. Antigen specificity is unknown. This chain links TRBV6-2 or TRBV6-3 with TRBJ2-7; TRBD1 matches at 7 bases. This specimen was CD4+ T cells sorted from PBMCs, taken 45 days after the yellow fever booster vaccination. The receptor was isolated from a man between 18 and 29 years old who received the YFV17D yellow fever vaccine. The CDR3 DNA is TGTGCCAGCAGCCCTCCTCGGACAGGTTACGAGCAGTACTTC. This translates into CASSPPRTGYEQYF.